This entry features one T cell receptor (beta chain) sequence. What it recognizes is unknown. Using immunoSEQ multiplex PCR, the repertoire was profiled, and TCRdb retains in-frame clones only, with some absent. Counted here are 20,000 to 25,000 clones, 70% to 80% occurring once; the ten biggest clones make up about 40%. The data originate from a study of vaccination effects on CD4 cells after COVID-19. Study-wide results and limits: In the late period after vaccination, infection- and vaccine-induced clones contracted markedly. The study got few convalescent patients and did not collect any early post-infection timepoints. Predominantly, the post-vaccine spike-reactive clones of convalescents comprised new vaccine-induced clones.

Peptide-pool stimulation followed by sequencing identified expanded antigen-specific CD4+ clonotypes in the ViraFEST assay. Following culture for roughly 10 days, CD4+ T cells were isolated. The person had PCR-confirmed SARS-CoV-2 infection between March and December 2020. Germline assignment: CDR1 MNHEY and CDR2 SVGAGI. The V end was cut by 7 bases, the J end by 3 bases, with 11 bases between. The CDR3 runs 13 residues. This TCR was recovered from a human donor who had a prior SARS-CoV-2 infection. This sequence joins TRBV6-5 and TRBJ2-3; D might be TRBD1 or TRBD2, each matching 6 bases. Here the sequenced sample was CD4+ T cells from PBMCs cultured with a peptide pool, taken before COVID-19 vaccination. The CDR3 nucleotides are TGTGCCAGCAACGGGGGCGCAACAGATACGCAGTATTTT. As protein: CASNGGATDTQYF.